Listed below are T cell receptor beta chains from one sample, sequenced in a study of T cells in Graves' hyperthyroidism and ophthalmopathy. TCRdb reprocessed the multiplex PCR reads with MiXCR, giving one entry per CDR3 protein. Of approximately 640,000 distinct CDR3 sequences in the sample, approximately 15% were seen once. Sample: blood. These receptors all come from a man over 45 with Graves' hyperthyroidism. The CDR3 runs from the conserved cysteine through the conserved F or W. D genes are given only for firm matches. A row's size may be missing; if present it is once, few, many or a size class.

j_gene: TRBJ2-7
v_gene: TRBV11-2
abundance: NA
d_gene: NA
CDR3nt: TGTGCCAGCAGCTTAGAGTGGGGTTTTTACGAGCAGTACTTC
CDR3aa: CASSLEWGFYEQYF

j_gene: TRBJ1-5
v_gene: TRBV6-1
abundance: NA
d_gene: NA
CDR3nt: TGTGCCAGCAGTGAAGGTAACACCCGCAATCAGCCCCAGCATTTT
CDR3aa: CASSEGNTRNQPQHF

j_gene: TRBJ2-1
v_gene: TRBV7-3
abundance: NA
d_gene: TRBD2
CDR3nt: TGTGCCAGCAGCTTCCGGGACTACCCCTTTAATGAGCAGTTCTTC
CDR3aa: CASSFRDYPFNEQFF

j_gene: TRBJ1-2
v_gene: TRBV28
abundance: many
d_gene: NA
CDR3nt: TGTGCCAGCTTTCCCTCCAGGGGTTTGTATGGCTACACCTTC
CDR3aa: CASFPSRGLYGYTF

j_gene: TRBJ1-1
v_gene: TRBV30
abundance: many
d_gene: TRBD1
CDR3nt: TGTGCCTGGAGTGAACCCGGACAGGGGAACACTGAAGCTTTCTTT
CDR3aa: CAWSEPGQGNTEAFF

j_gene: TRBJ2-1
v_gene: TRBV12-3/TRBV12-4
abundance: few
d_gene: TRBD1
CDR3nt: TGTGCCACAGCACGTGGGGACAGGGGGAAGCAGTTCTTC
CDR3aa: CATARGDRGKQFF

j_gene: TRBJ2-3
v_gene: TRBV11-2
abundance: few
d_gene: TRBD2
CDR3nt: TGTGCCAGCAGGGGTATTCGGGCTAGCGGACTGCCTTCCGGCACAGATACGCAGTATTTT
CDR3aa: CASRGIRASGLPSGTDTQYF

j_gene: TRBJ2-7
v_gene: TRBV27
abundance: NA
d_gene: TRBD2
CDR3nt: TGTGCCAGCAGTAGGCGGGAGGGCTACGAGCAGTACTTC
CDR3aa: CASSRREGYEQYF

j_gene: TRBJ1-5
v_gene: TRBV6-1
abundance: NA
d_gene: NA
CDR3nt: TGTGCCAGCAGTGAACAGGGAGGCCAGCATTTT
CDR3aa: CASSEQGGQHF

j_gene: TRBJ2-5
v_gene: TRBV14
abundance: NA
d_gene: NA
CDR3nt: TGTGCCAGCAGGTCGGATGGAGAGGAGACCCAGTACTTC
CDR3aa: CASRSDGEETQYF

j_gene: TRBJ1-5
v_gene: TRBV19
abundance: many
d_gene: NA
CDR3nt: TGTGCCAGTAACCGAGGACAGCTAGAAGGTCAGCCCCAGCATTTT
CDR3aa: CASNRGQLEGQPQHF

j_gene: TRBJ1-2
v_gene: TRBV2
abundance: many
d_gene: NA
CDR3nt: TGTGCCAGCAGTGAACCGGCAGGGACCTACTATGGCTACACCTTC
CDR3aa: CASSEPAGTYYGYTF

j_gene: TRBJ2-1
v_gene: TRBV19
abundance: many
d_gene: NA
CDR3nt: TGTGCCAGTAAGGGGCGGGTGTCCTCCTCCTACAATGAGCAGTTCTTC
CDR3aa: CASKGRVSSSYNEQFF

j_gene: TRBJ1-1
v_gene: TRBV5-6
abundance: few
d_gene: TRBD1
CDR3nt: TGTGCCAGCAGCTTGTATTCGGGACAGAATTTGTACACTGAAGCTTTCTTT
CDR3aa: CASSLYSGQNLYTEAFF

j_gene: TRBJ2-5
v_gene: TRBV10-2
abundance: NA
d_gene: NA
CDR3nt: TGCGCCAGCAGTGGGGTCGGACTGGAGGAGGAGACCCAGTACTTC
CDR3aa: CASSGVGLEEETQYF

j_gene: TRBJ2-6
v_gene: TRBV19
abundance: few
d_gene: TRBD1
CDR3nt: TGTGCCAGTAGTGTACCGGGACAGGGTAAAGGTGGGGCCAACGTCCTGACTTTC
CDR3aa: CASSVPGQGKGGANVLTF

j_gene: TRBJ2-1
v_gene: TRBV6-2/TRBV6-3
abundance: many
d_gene: TRBD2
CDR3nt: TGTGCCAGCAGTACGACTAGCGGATACAATGAGCAGTTCTTC
CDR3aa: CASSTTSGYNEQFF